A single sample is the source of the 30 T cell receptor beta chains below, sequenced in a study of T cells after yellow fever vaccination. TCRdb recomputed calls from the 5' RACE reads with MiXCR, one row per CDR3 protein. This sample has 620,000 or so distinct CDR3 sequences; roughly an eighth occur once, and the top ten carry about 16%. Sequenced here: PBMCs, sampled on the day of the yellow fever booster vaccination. The source of these receptors is a man aged 30 to 39 who received the YFV17D yellow fever vaccine.

This clonotype was detected only a few times. This sequence joins TRBV4-3 and TRBJ2-3; D gene ambiguous. V lost 2 bases and J 4 bases, leaving 7 bases between the germline ends. In germline, CDR1 is LGHNA, CDR2 YSLEER. The CDR3 extends over 13 amino acids. CDR3 sequence: CASSQFTADTQYF. The DNA of the CDR3 is TGCGCCAGCAGCCAATTCACTGCAGATACGCAGTATTTT.

The V call is TRBV7-3, the J call TRBJ2-1, with 8 bases fitting TRBD2. Per the germline V gene, CDR1 is SGHTA and CDR2 is FQGTGA. V was clipped by 2 bases and J by 5 bases; unmatched bases: 8. The CDR3 covers 16 residues. The CDR3 region has the DNA TGTGCCAGCAGCTTAGATCCTAGCGGGTGGAACAATGAGCAGTTCTTC. Amino acids: CASSLDPSGWNNEQFF.

This clonotype turned up a few times. CDR3 sequence reads: CSSYPGRIDGYTF. CDR3 in DNA: TGCAGTTCATATCCGGGACGGATCGATGGCTACACCTTC. This chain connects TRBV20-1 to TRBJ1-2; tentative D call: TRBD1 (5 bases). Deletions cut 8 bases from V and 6 bases from J, with 19 bases between. Per germline, CDR1 DFQATT and CDR2 SNEGSKA (reference sequence). This CDR3 spans 13 amino acids.

This clonotype was observed a few times. The rearrangement joins TRBV6-2 or TRBV6-3 to TRBJ2-7, with D possibly TRBD2 on 5 matching bases. The CDR3 is made up of 12 amino acids. With 0 bases removed from V and 6 bases from J, the gap between germline ends came to 6 bases. Germline CDR1 reads MNHEY; CDR2 reads SVGEGT. The CDR3 bases are TGTGCCAGCAGTTACTCGAGGGTCGAGCAGTACTTC. It encodes CASSYSRVEQYF.

This chain joins TRBV19 and TRBJ1-6; a weak D match, TRBD1 (5 bases). Between the trimmed V and J ends, which lost 4 bases and 8 bases, there was a span of 24 bases. Germline CDR1 and CDR2: LNHDA and SQIVND (reference sequence). The CDR3 length is 18 residues. CDR3 in DNA: TGTGCCAGTAGTACCACCTTTGATGGCAGGGTGGTTGATTCACCCCTCCACTTT. Translating it yields CASSTTFDGRVVDSPLHF.

This clonotype was counted between two and nine times. The chain employs TRBV12-3 or TRBV12-4 and TRBJ2-7, with TRBD2 matching 10 bases. Trimming cost V 2 bases and J 5 bases; bases outside gene matches: 3. The CDR3 spans 14 residues. CDR3 nucleotides: TGTGCCAGCAGTTTAAGGCTAGCGGGAGACGAGCAGTACTTC. Amino acids: CASSLRLAGDEQYF.

With respect to this clonotype: The junction and the germline gene differ at one end; a read error may be behind it. The rearrangement joins TRBV3-1 to TRBJ1-2; 7 positions agree with TRBD1. Germline V gene lookup returns CDR1 LGHDT and CDR2 YNNKEL (reference sequence). CDR3 length equals 14 residues. CDR3 sequence: CANSPQGANYGYTF. CDR3 sequence (DNA): TGTGCCAACAGCCCCCAGGGGGCTAACTATGGCTACACCTTC.

This chain links TRBV10-3 with TRBJ1-1; TRBD1 aligns across 7 bases. The CDR3 has 12 amino acids. From germline, CDR1 is ENHRY and CDR2 SYGVKD. The ends lost 11 bases at V and 2 bases at J; junction bases unmatched: 5. CDR3 loop: CAVRDSNTEAFF. CDR3 coding DNA: TGTGCCGTCCGGGACAGCAACACTGAAGCTTTCTTT.

As DNA, the CDR3 is TGTGCCAGCAGTGGACCACAGGGAAGTGGCGAGACCCAGTACTTC. Translating it yields CASSGPQGSGETQYF. The chain joins TRBV25-1 to TRBJ2-5, with D perhaps TRBD1 (6 bases). Germline V gives CDR1 MGHDK, CDR2 SYGVNS. The CDR3 totals 15 residues. V lost 4 bases to trimming and J lost 5 bases, with 17 bases between them.

The CDR3 DNA is TGCGCCAGCAGCCTACTGGGGGGGTGGGGCACAGATACGCAGTATTTT. Protein: CASSLLGGWGTDTQYF. V gene TRBV4-3 combines with J gene TRBJ2-3; 7 nucleotides line up with TRBD2. The CDR3 is 16 residues long. In germline, CDR1 is LGHNA, CDR2 YSLEER. With 4 bases clipped from V and 1 base from J, the junction kept 8 bases outside the gene matches.

This clonotype showed up many times. The rearrangement uses TRBV6-1 and TRBJ1-1; 8 bases are shared with TRBD1. The CDR3 covers 15 residues. Germline V CDR1 and CDR2: MNHNS, SASEGT. The V gene end was trimmed by 6 bases and the J gene end by 0 bases; junction bases not matched to a gene: 6. The CDR3 loop reads CASSDRGLVNTEAFF. In DNA, the CDR3 is TGTGCCAGCAGCGACAGGGGCTTGGTGAACACTGAAGCTTTCTTT.

This chain joins TRBV27 and TRBJ2-5; the D gene is possibly TRBD1 (5 bases). Germline V CDR1 and CDR2: MNHEY, SMNVEV (reference sequence). The CDR3 covers 13 residues. The V end lost 3 bases, the J end lost 6 bases, and 11 bases lay between the germline ends. CDR3 in amino acids: CASSFETGQTQYF. The DNA of the CDR3 is TGTGCCAGCAGTTTTGAAACAGGACAGACCCAGTACTTC.

This clonotype was detected a few times. The gene calls are TRBV12-3 or TRBV12-4 and TRBJ1-2; no reliable D call. CDR3 length equals 14 residues. With 4 bases removed from V and 7 bases from J, the gap between germline ends came to 16 bases. CDR3: CASSSREVRGGYTF. CDR3 nucleotides: TGTGCCAGCAGTTCAAGGGAGGTTCGGGGTGGCTACACCTTC.

The genes are TRBV20-1 and TRBJ1-5; 7 positions agree with TRBD1. The CDR3 is made up of 13 amino acids. Looked up from germline, CDR1 is DFQATT and CDR2 is SNEGSKA (reference sequence). Germline trimming cut 3 bases from V and 2 bases from J; bases unmatched to any gene: 1. CDR3 amino acids: CSASQGGNQPQHF. The CDR3, as DNA: TGCAGTGCTAGTCAGGGGGGCAATCAGCCCCAGCATTTT.

There are many counts of this clonotype. The V call is TRBV5-1, the J call TRBJ2-7; D may be TRBD2 (6 bases). V was trimmed by 4 bases and J by 0 bases, leaving 14 bases between them. The CDR3 length is 15 residues. Germline CDR1 and CDR2: SGHRS and YFSETQ. The CDR3 spells CASSRDSQSSYEQYF. The CDR3, as DNA: TGCGCCAGCAGCCGGGACTCGCAGAGCTCCTACGAGCAGTACTTC.

The chain employs TRBV6-2 or TRBV6-3 and TRBJ2-7; no clear D. V lost 9 bases to trimming and J lost 5 bases, with 23 bases between them. The CDR3 is 15 residues long. The germline V gene encodes CDR1 MNHEY and CDR2 SVGEGT. This CDR3 reads CASQTGALSRHEQYF. The CDR3 DNA follows: TGTGCCAGTCAGACCGGAGCGCTCTCCCGCCACGAGCAGTACTTC.

This clonotype was found many times. The chain links TRBV6-5 to TRBJ2-4; tentative D call: TRBD1 (5 bases). This CDR3 spans 16 amino acids. The ends were cut back, 1 base at V and 8 bases at J, with 18 bases in the middle. Germline V lookup: CDR1 MNHEY, CDR2 SVGAGI. CDR3 residues: CASSYYSGAGPDIQYF. CDR3 nucleotides: TGTGCCAGCAGTTACTACTCTGGGGCAGGGCCGGACATTCAGTACTTC.

This rearrangement joins TRBV9 to TRBJ2-1, with 9 bases matching TRBD1. J was trimmed by 7 bases and V by 4 bases; bases with no gene match: 9. CDR3 length: 15 residues. CDR1 and CDR2 (germline): SGDLS, YYNGEE. For the CDR3, the DNA is TGTGCCAGCAGCACCCGGGACAGGGATACGAATGAGCAGTTCTTC. Translating it yields CASSTRDRDTNEQFF.

This chain links TRBV24-1 with TRBJ2-2, with 12 bases identical to TRBD2. CDR1 is KGHDR, CDR2 SFDVKD, per germline. There are 19 residues in the CDR3. The trim removed 2 bases at V and 1 base at J, leaving 7 bases unmatched. As DNA, the CDR3 is TGTGCCACCAGTGATTCGCCGGGACTAGCGGGCGTGAACACCGGGGAGCTGTTTTTT. This translates into CATSDSPGLAGVNTGELFF.

This clonotype was recorded a few times. The J gene is TRBJ2-7, the V gene TRBV7-9; TRBD2 matches 7 bases. The V segment lost 5 bases and the J segment 2 bases; nucleotides outside the gene matches: 9. Germline loops: CDR1 SEHNR, CDR2 FQNEAQ (reference sequence). This CDR3 has 15 amino acids. The CDR3 nucleotides are TGTGCCAGCAGCGGGGAGGGCCGTTTCGCCTACGAGCAGTACTTC. It is translated as CASSGEGRFAYEQYF. Full variable domain (missing parts from reference TRBV7-9 and TRBJ2-7): DTGVSQNPRHKITKRGQNVTFRCDPISEHNRLYWYRQTLGQGPEFLTYFQNEAQLEKSRLLSDRFSAERPKGSFSTLEIQRTEQGDSAMYLCASSGEGRFAYEQYFGPGTRLTVT.

J is TRBJ2-7 and V is TRBV11-2; possibly TRBD2 for D (5 bases). V was trimmed by 1 base and J by 0 bases, leaving 19 bases between them. Germline V gene sequence: CDR1 SGHAT, CDR2 FQNNGV. The CDR3 has 18 residues. CDR3 protein: CASSLGTPFSGSSYEQYF. CDR3 nucleotides: TGTGCCAGCAGCTTAGGGACTCCCTTCAGCGGAAGCTCCTACGAGCAGTACTTC.

This chain uses TRBV6-1 with TRBJ2-3; 9 positions agree with TRBD2. The CDR3 spans 14 residues. J lost 6 bases, V lost 6 bases, and 7 bases had no gene match. From germline, CDR1 is MNHNS and CDR2 SASEGT. The CDR3 region is CASRVAGEVDTQYF. The CDR3 DNA sequence: TGTGCCAGCAGAGTAGCGGGAGAAGTGGATACGCAGTATTTT.

This clonotype was seen repeatedly, ten times or more. This chain links TRBV7-2 with TRBJ2-7; D not certain. Germline V gene data show CDR1 as SGHTA and CDR2 as FQGNSA. CDR3 length equals 12 residues. V gave up 2 bases and J gave up 1 base, with 3 bases separating them. The CDR3 protein is CASSLQSYEQYF. The CDR3, as DNA: TGTGCCAGCAGCTTACAATCCTACGAGCAGTACTTC.

Here the CDR3 reads CSVSRDGQFF. As DNA, the CDR3 is TGCAGCGTTAGCAGGGATGGGCAGTTCTTC. V usage is TRBV29-1 and J usage is TRBJ2-1; TRBD1 might be the D (5 bases). The V end lost 5 bases, the J end lost 12 bases, and 11 bases lay between the germline ends. Looked up from germline, CDR1 is SQVTM and CDR2 is ANQGSEA. The CDR3 length is 10 residues.

This clonotype showed up just a few times. V is TRBV5-1 and J is TRBJ2-1; TRBD2 agrees at 11 bases. V gave up 7 bases and J gave up 12 bases; unmatched junction bases: 18. The CDR3 runs to 16 residues. Germline CDR1 is SGHRS and CDR2 is YFSETQ. DNA for the CDR3: TGCGCCAGCCGGGGGAACTTAGCGGGAGGGCCGGGGGGGCAGTTCTTC. It yields the protein CASRGNLAGGPGGQFF.

The chain has TRBV5-1 and TRBJ2-7; D is undetermined. Trimming stripped 4 bases from V and 2 bases from J, with 10 bases between. Germline V gene sequence: CDR1 SGHRS, CDR2 YFSETQ. The CDR3 covers 13 residues. The CDR3, as DNA: TGCGCCAGCAGCGCTGGACCAACCTACGAGCAGTACTTC. Protein sequence: CASSAGPTYEQYF. The full variable domain, with the rest looked up from reference TRBV5-1 and TRBJ2-7, is KAGVTQTPRYLIKTRGQQVTLSCSPISGHRSVSWYQQTPGQGLQFLFEYFSETQRNKGNFPGRFSGRQFSNSRSEMNVSTLELGDSALYLCASSAGPTYEQYFGPGTRLTVT.

The chain employs TRBV5-4 and TRBJ2-1; D uncertain. The germline V and J ends were trimmed by 4 bases and 2 bases, with 10 bases remaining between them. The germline CDR1 and CDR2 sequences are SGHNT and YYREEE (reference sequence). This CDR3 contains 14 residues. The CDR3 here is CASSPNSAYNEQFF. CDR3 DNA sequence: TGTGCCAGCAGCCCAAATTCGGCCTACAATGAGCAGTTCTTC.

The chain couples TRBV20-1 to TRBJ2-7, with 10 bases that match TRBD2. After removal of 1 base from V and 6 bases from J, the junction contained 3 bases not matched to a gene. CDR3 length: 13 residues. Germline V gene sequence: CDR1 DFQATT, CDR2 SNEGSKA (reference sequence). CDR3 protein: CSARARLAGEQYF. CDR3 in DNA: TGCAGTGCTAGAGCGCGACTAGCGGGCGAGCAGTACTTC.

The rearrangement links TRBV7-2 to TRBJ1-4, with D uncertain. CDR3 length equals 16 residues. The V end was cut by 0 bases, the J end by 3 bases, with 11 bases between. Germline lookup yields CDR1 SGHTA and CDR2 FQGNSA. The CDR3 is CASSLARGAANEKLFF. In DNA form, the CDR3 reads TGTGCCAGCAGCTTAGCGCGGGGAGCCGCTAATGAAAAACTGTTTTTT.

The table lists this clonotype with a few counts. The CDR3 nucleotides are TGCAGCGGCAGAAGAACCGGGGAGCTGTTTTTT. Its protein product is CSGRRTGELFF. This chain connects TRBV29-1 to TRBJ2-2; no definite D call. V lost 7 bases and J lost 5, with 8 bases in between. The CDR3 runs to 11 residues. Germline CDR1 and CDR2: SQVTM and ANQGSEA.